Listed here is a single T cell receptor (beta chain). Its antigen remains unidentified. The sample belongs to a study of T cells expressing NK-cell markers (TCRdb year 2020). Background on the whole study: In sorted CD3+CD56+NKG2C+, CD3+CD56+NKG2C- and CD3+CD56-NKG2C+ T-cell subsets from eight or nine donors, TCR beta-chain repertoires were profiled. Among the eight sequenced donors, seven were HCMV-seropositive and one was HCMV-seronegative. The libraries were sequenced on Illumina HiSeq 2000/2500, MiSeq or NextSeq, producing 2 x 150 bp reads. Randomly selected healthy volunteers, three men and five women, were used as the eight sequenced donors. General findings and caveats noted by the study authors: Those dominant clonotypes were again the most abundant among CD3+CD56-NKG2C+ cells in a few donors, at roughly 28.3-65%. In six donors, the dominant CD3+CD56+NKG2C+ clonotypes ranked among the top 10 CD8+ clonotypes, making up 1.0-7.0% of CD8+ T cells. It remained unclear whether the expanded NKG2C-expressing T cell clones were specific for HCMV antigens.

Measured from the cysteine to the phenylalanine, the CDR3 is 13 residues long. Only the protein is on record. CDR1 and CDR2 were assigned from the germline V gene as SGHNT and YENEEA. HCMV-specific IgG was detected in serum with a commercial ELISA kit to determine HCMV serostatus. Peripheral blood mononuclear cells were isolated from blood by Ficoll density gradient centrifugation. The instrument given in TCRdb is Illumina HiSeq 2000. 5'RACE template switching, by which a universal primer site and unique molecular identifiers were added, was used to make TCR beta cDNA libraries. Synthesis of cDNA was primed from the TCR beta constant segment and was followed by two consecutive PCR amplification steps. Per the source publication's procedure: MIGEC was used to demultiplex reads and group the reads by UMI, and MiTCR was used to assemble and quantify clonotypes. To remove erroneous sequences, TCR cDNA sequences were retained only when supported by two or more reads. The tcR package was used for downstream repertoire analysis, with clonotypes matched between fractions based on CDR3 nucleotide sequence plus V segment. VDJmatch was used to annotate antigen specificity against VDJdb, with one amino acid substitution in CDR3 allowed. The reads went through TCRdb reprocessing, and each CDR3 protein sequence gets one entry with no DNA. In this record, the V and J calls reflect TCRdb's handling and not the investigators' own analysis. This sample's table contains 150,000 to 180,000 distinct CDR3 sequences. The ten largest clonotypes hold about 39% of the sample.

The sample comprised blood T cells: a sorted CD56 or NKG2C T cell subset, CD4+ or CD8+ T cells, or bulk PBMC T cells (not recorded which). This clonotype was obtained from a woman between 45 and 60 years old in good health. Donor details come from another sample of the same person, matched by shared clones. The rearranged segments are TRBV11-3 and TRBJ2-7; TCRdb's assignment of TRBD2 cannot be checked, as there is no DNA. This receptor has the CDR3 CASSLGRRYEQYF.